The present entry profiles one T cell receptor beta chain with its context. V lost 5 bases and J lost 7; bases outside the gene matches: 7. In germline, CDR1 is SNHLY, CDR2 FYNNEI. The CDR3 has 14 residues. This specimen belongs to a study of blood T cell repertoires in COVID-19. At the level of the study: COVID-19 samples from acute and convalescent phases originated in the United States, Italy and Spain. In each case, the material was cDNA or gDNA derived from T cells, B-cell-depleted T cells, or PBMCs.

As originally analysed: Amplifying reference gene primers gave estimates of nucleated cell counts. Sequencing used immunoSEQ multiplex PCR; TCRdb keeps in-frame clones, though not all of them. V and J calls and clone size are as listed in that table; D and trimming were resolved from the DNA. The table lists 120,000 to 150,000 clones, 80% of them singletons. Sequences were obtained from peripheral blood. V gene TRBV2 combines with J gene TRBJ2-1; 8 bases are a match to TRBD2. This clonotype was sampled from a man aged 55 to 70 with active or convalescent COVID-19. CDR3 sequence (DNA): TGTGCCAGCAGTCGGACTAGCTTCGAGAATGAGCAGTTCTTC. Its protein product is CASSRTSFENEQFF.